The 9 T cell receptor beta chains listed next were all sequenced from one sample in a study of T cell responses to AZD1222 COVID-19 vaccine. Here immunoSEQ multiplex PCR was the method, and the copy in TCRdb shows in-frame clones only, minus some. The data show more than 150,000 clones, 75% to 90% seen once. Here the sequenced sample was peripheral blood, taken on day 0 of MenACWY control vaccination. The receptors come from an adult in good health.

The rearrangement joins TRBV7-8 to TRBJ2-7; D is unclear. CDR1 is SGHVS and CDR2 is FQNEAQ in the germline V gene. This CDR3 contains 13 residues. The V and J ends lost 1 base and 4 bases respectively, with 8 bases between them. As DNA, the CDR3 is TGTGCCAGCAGCTTAGGTGGGCAATACGAGCAGTACTTC. As protein: CASSLGGQYEQYF.

The chain is built from TRBV19 and TRBJ1-5; no definite D call. CDR3 length equals 17 residues. The V gene lost 5 bases and the J gene lost 3 bases, with 20 bases spanning the gap. Germline CDR1 and CDR2: LNHDA and SQIVND (reference sequence). CDR3 DNA sequence: TGTGCCAGTAGTCCCTGGGTGGGTTCGGGTTTCAATCAGCCCCAGCATTTT. Encoded protein: CASSPWVGSGFNQPQHF.

This rearrangement joins TRBV5-1 to TRBJ1-2, with D unresolved. Germline V gene data show CDR1 as SGHRS and CDR2 as YFSETQ. Trimming removed 2 bases from V and 3 bases from J, with 14 bases in between. The CDR3 consists of 15 residues. The CDR3 sequence: CASSLAAGRDYGYTF. The CDR3 DNA reads TGCGCCAGCAGCTTAGCGGCGGGGAGGGACTATGGCTACACCTTC.

This clone was picked up a small number of times. The genes are TRBV25-1 and TRBJ2-1; 7 bases fit TRBD2. V lost 4 bases to trimming and J lost 7 bases; unmatched junction nucleotides: 4. CDR1 is MGHDK and CDR2 is SYGVNS in the germline V gene. CDR3 length equals 13 residues. CDR3 DNA sequence: TGTGCCAGCAGTGCGGCGGGAGCTAATGAGCAGTTCTTC. Translation gives CASSAAGANEQFF.

The chain couples TRBV5-1 to TRBJ2-7, with a tentative D call TRBD2 (6 bases). The CDR3 sequence is 15 residues long. The germline gives CDR1 SGHRS, CDR2 YFSETQ. The V and J ends lost 0 bases and 4 bases respectively, with 14 bases between them. The CDR3 DNA is TGCGCCAGCAGCTTGGGCGGGATCTTAACATACGAGCAGTACTTC. Translation: CASSLGGILTYEQYF.

The chain couples TRBV19 to TRBJ2-5; the D is unclear. Looked up from germline, CDR1 is LNHDA and CDR2 is SQIVND (reference sequence). This CDR3 comprises 14 residues. Trimming cost V 1 base and J 2 bases, with 8 bases left between them. This CDR3 reads CASSIVGGQETQYF. The CDR3 DNA follows: TGTGCCAGTAGTATAGTAGGCGGACAAGAGACCCAGTACTTC.

The chain uses TRBV18 and TRBJ2-1; 7 nucleotides line up with TRBD1. With 8 bases clipped from V and 5 bases from J, the junction kept 6 bases outside the gene matches. Germline values: CDR1 KGHSH, CDR2 LQKENI. This CDR3 region has 13 residues. CDR3 in amino acids: CASKKGADNEQFF. The CDR3 DNA reads TGTGCCAGCAAGAAGGGGGCAGACAATGAGCAGTTCTTC.

This chain uses TRBV15 with TRBJ2-3, with TRBD1 as a possible D gene (5 bases). The length of the CDR3 is 14 residues. Germline CDR1 LNHNV, CDR2 YYDKDF (reference sequence). V was shortened by 6 bases and J by 7 bases, with 17 bases between the two germline ends. The CDR3 DNA sequence: TGTGCCACCAGGGACAAGCAGGCGCGGAATACGCAGTATTTT. Translating gives CATRDKQARNTQYF.

The chain recombines TRBV7-9 with TRBJ2-5; perhaps TRBD2 as D (7 bases). V was pared by 10 bases and J by 5 bases, with 14 bases between. The CDR3 sequence is 12 residues long. Germline V CDR1 and CDR2: SEHNR, FQNEAQ (reference sequence). CDR3 in amino acids: CAIKGGEETQYF. CDR3 bases: TGTGCCATCAAAGGGGGGGAGGAGACCCAGTACTTC.